This T cell receptor beta chain stems from a study of tumor-infiltrating lymphocytes in primary liver carcinoma. As for the study in general: Spanning 30 to 69 years of age, the patients were men and women.

A primer in the constant region served to generate TCR beta cDNA from 450 to 650 ng of total RNA. Three nested multiplex PCR rounds of slightly modified ARM-PCR generated TCR beta libraries. Use of TRBV1-TRBV30 forward primers with a C-beta reverse primer characterized the first two PCR rounds, which lasted nine to eleven cycles each. One entry per CDR3 protein results from TCRdb running MiXCR on the multiplex PCR reads. The sample has almost 200,000 distinct CDR3 sequences, around 60% seen once. CDR3 length: 13 residues. V was cut by 4 bases and J by 3 bases, with 12 bases left in between. The V gene's germline CDR1 is SQVTM and CDR2 ANQGSEA. Study conclusions and caveats: Comparison of CD4+ and CD8+ repertoires was precluded by bulk unsorted samples. Top-250-clone fractions were significantly higher in tumors than in blood (p = 0.039).

Extraction also yielded germline DNA, while blood RNA was obtained from unsorted whole blood. What was collected before surgery was approximately 4 milliliters of peripheral blood. On this clonotype: Its antigen is currently unknown.

The gene calls are TRBV29-1 and TRBJ1-1; no clear D. The receptor was derived from a woman aged 55-69 years with primary liver carcinoma and hepatitis B virus infection. The sequencing input was peripheral blood. For the CDR3, the DNA is TGCAGCGTTGTTCTTACTCAGCACACTGAAGCTTTCTTT. It is translated as CSVVLTQHTEAFF.